What follows are 9 T cell receptor beta chains derived from one specimen sequenced in a study of Ad26.COV2.S vaccination and SARS-CoV-2 variants. The table came from immunoSEQ multiplex PCR; TCRdb's copy has only in-frame clones and leaves some out. The table shows roughly 320,000 clones, with around 83% occurring only once. Treatment: over 15 received Ad26.COV2.S at low or high dose, single or two shots; five or six received placebo; per-sample allocation not given. The study sampled participants on day 63 after the first vaccine or placebo injection. This material consisted of peripheral blood, taken in a trial of Ad26.COV2.S vaccine versus placebo. The receptor source for this set is a person aged 18-60 years who received the Ad26.COV2.S COVID-19 vaccine or a placebo.

The chain joins TRBV18 to TRBJ1-2, with 9 bases aligning to TRBD1. The CDR3 is 18 residues long. Germline-derived CDR1 and CDR2 are KGHSH and LQKENI. The V gene end was trimmed by 2 bases and the J gene end by 8 bases; junction bases not matched to a gene: 18. The CDR3 reads CASSPELYGTGFAVGYTF. The CDR3, as DNA: TGTGCCAGCTCACCAGAACTCTACGGGACAGGGTTTGCGGTAGGCTACACCTTC.

The chain uses TRBV21-1 and TRBJ1-5. TRBV21-1 is recorded as a pseudogene. CDR3 length equals 17 residues. CDR3 loop: CASSKARDEGSNQPQHF. CDR3 nucleotide sequence: TGTGCCAGCAGCAAAGCCCGGGATGAGGGTAGCAATCAGCCCCAGCATTTT.

This rearrangement joins TRBV9 to TRBJ1-1, with D perhaps TRBD1 (5 bases). This CDR3 contains 17 residues. Trimming left V 3 bases short and J 2 bases short, with 20 bases between. CDR1 and CDR2 from the germline V gene are SGDLS and YYNGEE. CDR3 sequence reads: CASSEAAGAPPNTEAFF. The CDR3 DNA reads as TGTGCCAGCAGCGAGGCAGCCGGGGCCCCCCCAAACACTGAAGCTTTCTTT.

The rearrangement uses TRBV30 and TRBJ2-3; 8 nucleotides match TRBD2. V lost 0 bases and J lost 1; bases outside the gene matches: 15. Germline V gives CDR1 GTSNPN, CDR2 SVGIG (reference sequence). This CDR3 is 19 amino acids long. As DNA, the CDR3 is TGTGCCTGGAGTGTAAGTCCCTCAGGTGTGACTAGCGGCACAGATACGCAGTATTTT. Its translation: CAWSVSPSGVTSGTDTQYF.

The V call is TRBV5-6, the J call TRBJ1-6; D is perhaps TRBD1 (6 bases). V lost 2 bases and J 4 bases, leaving 16 bases between the germline ends. The germline gives CDR1 SGHDT, CDR2 YYEEEE. The CDR3 loop spans 17 amino acids. The CDR3 nucleotides are TGTGCCAGCAGCTTTTACGGGGGCGGGGGATATAATTCACCCCTCCACTTT. This gives the protein CASSFYGGGGYNSPLHF.

The rearrangement joins TRBV5-4 to TRBJ2-5, with TRBD2 matching 11 bases. The germline V gene has CDR1 SGHNT and CDR2 YYREEE (reference sequence). This CDR3 is built from 16 residues. Losses at the gene ends were 4 bases for V and 5 bases for J; bases not matched to a gene: 10. CDR3 DNA sequence: TGTGCCAGCAGCCTAACTAGCGGGGGCGGGTCGGAGACCCAGTACTTC. This gives the protein CASSLTSGGGSETQYF.

This sequence joins TRBV6-1 and TRBJ1-2, with D perhaps TRBD1 (5 bases). The V end lost 2 bases, the J end lost 4 bases, and 11 bases lay between the germline ends. CDR3 size: 14 residues. Germline V lookup: CDR1 MNHNS, CDR2 SASEGT. In nucleotides, the CDR3 is TGTGCCAGCAGTGAATCGGGAGGGGTCTATGGCTACACCTTC. This codes for CASSESGGVYGYTF.

This clone was recorded a few times. This chain connects TRBV7-8 to TRBJ2-7; D gene uncertain. CDR1 is SGHVS and CDR2 is FQNEAQ in the germline V gene. Trimming removed 1 base at V and 4 bases at J, with 11 bases between. The CDR3 runs 14 residues. DNA of the CDR3: TGTGCCAGCAGCTTAGGGTTTGGGCGGTACGAGCAGTACTTC. As protein: CASSLGFGRYEQYF.

The gene calls are TRBV6-5 and TRBJ1-2; 10 bases are shared with TRBD1. J lost 8 bases, V lost 6 bases, and 6 bases had no gene match. Germline V gives CDR1 MNHEY, CDR2 SVGAGI. This CDR3 comprises 13 residues. The CDR3 DNA is TGTGCCAGCAGCATGGACAGGGGGGACGGCTACACCTTC. Protein: CASSMDRGDGYTF.